The 17 T cell receptor beta chains below were found in one sample sequenced in a study of Ad26.COV2.S vaccination and SARS-CoV-2 variants. The method was immunoSEQ multiplex PCR; TCRdb's version includes in-frame clones alone and lacks a portion of them. The sample comprises hundreds of thousands of clones, about 88% of which are singletons, and approximately 5.9% rests with the top ten. The treatment here: roughly 20 received Ad26.COV2.S at low or high dose, single or two shots; several received placebo; per-sample allocation not given. Following the first vaccine or placebo injection, samples were taken on day 63. Material: peripheral blood, obtained in a trial of Ad26.COV2.S vaccine versus placebo. The receptor set was obtained from a person between 18 and 65 years old who received the Ad26.COV2.S COVID-19 vaccine or a placebo.

This clone has a handful of counts. The gene calls are TRBV11-3 and TRBJ2-4; 9 nucleotides align to TRBD1. The J segment lost 6 bases and the V segment lost 5 bases, leaving 8 bases of the junction unmatched. Germline CDR1 SGHNT, CDR2 YENEEA. The CDR3 is 15 amino acids. The CDR3 is CASSTGDRAGNIQYF. The CDR3 region has the DNA TGTGCCAGCAGCACAGGGGACAGGGCCGGAAACATTCAGTACTTC.

J is TRBJ2-5 and V is TRBV6-5; no clear D gene. V lost 5 bases and J lost 2, with 12 bases in between. The germline V gene has CDR1 MNHEY and CDR2 SVGAGI. The CDR3 sequence is 14 residues long. CDR3 loop: CASSRSAQQETQYF. For the CDR3, the DNA is TGTGCCAGCAGTCGGTCGGCCCAACAAGAGACCCAGTACTTC.

The chain employs TRBV9 and TRBJ1-1; possibly TRBD1 for D (6 bases). The CDR3 consists of 14 residues. Germline CDR1 and CDR2: SGDLS and YYNGEE. With 2 bases removed from V and 6 bases from J, the gap between germline ends came to 14 bases. Here the CDR3 reads CASSVGIGGPEAFF. As DNA, the CDR3 is TGTGCCAGCAGCGTTGGCATCGGGGGGCCTGAAGCTTTCTTT.

The genes are TRBV28 and TRBJ2-7, with TRBD1 matching over 7 bases. V lost 6 bases, J lost 7 bases, and 15 bases stayed unmatched. The CDR3 sequence is 15 residues long. Germline loops: CDR1 MDHEN, CDR2 SYDVKM. This chain's CDR3 is CASSASQGNGREQYF. The CDR3 bases are TGTGCCAGCAGCGCATCACAGGGGAACGGGCGAGAGCAGTACTTC.

The chain is built from TRBV5-1 and TRBJ2-3; D not resolved. V dropped 0 bases and J dropped 2 bases, with 7 bases sitting between them. CDR1 SGHRS and CDR2 YFSETQ come from the germline V gene. The CDR3 loop spans 14 amino acids. The CDR3 DNA reads TGCGCCAGCAGCTTGGGGTGGGACACAGATACGCAGTATTTT. Amino acid sequence: CASSLGWDTDTQYF.

This clone occurred a few times. V gene TRBV9 combines with J gene TRBJ1-3; 7 bases are shared with TRBD1. Germline loops: CDR1 SGDLS, CDR2 YYNGEE. Germline trimming cut 0 bases from V and 2 bases from J; bases unmatched to any gene: 8. There are 17 residues in the CDR3. The CDR3 sequence: CASSVAQGVWAGNTIYF. The DNA for the CDR3 is TGTGCCAGCAGCGTAGCGCAGGGGGTTTGGGCTGGAAACACCATATATTTT. Complete variable domain (other parts from reference TRBV9 and TRBJ1-3): DSGVTQTPKHLITATGQRVTLRCSPRSGDLSVYWYQQSLDQGLQFLIQYYNGEERAKGNILERFSAQQFPDLHSELNLSSLELGDSALYFCASSVAQGVWAGNTIYFGEGSWLTVV.

This clone was counted once. J is TRBJ1-4 and V is TRBV18, with a weak D call TRBD1 (6 bases). Between the trimmed V and J ends, which lost 6 bases and 5 bases, there was a span of 19 bases. The CDR3 has 16 residues. The germline V gene encodes CDR1 KGHSH and CDR2 LQKENI. This chain's CDR3 is CASSPNTHRDNEKLFF. The DNA for the CDR3 is TGTGCCAGCTCGCCCAACACTCACAGGGACAATGAAAAACTGTTTTTT.

This clone appeared once. V is TRBV7-9 and J is TRBJ2-5, with 11 bases identical to TRBD1. CDR1 is SEHNR, CDR2 FQNEAQ, per germline (reference sequence). The CDR3 consists of 17 residues. V was pared by 2 bases and J by 4 bases, with 9 bases of the junction left unmatched. The CDR3 DNA is TGTGCCAGCAGCTTAACTTTAGGACAGGGGGCCGGAGAGACCCAGTACTTC. This gives the protein CASSLTLGQGAGETQYF. The full variable domain, completed using reference TRBV7-9 and TRBJ2-5, is DTGVSQNPRHKITKRGQNVTFRCDPISEHNRLYWYRQTLGQGPEFLTYFQNEAQLEKSRLLSDRFSAERPKGSFSTLEIQRTEQGDSAMYLCASSLTLGQGAGETQYFGPGTRLLVL.

The rearrangement uses TRBV30 and TRBJ1-1; no clear D. Germline CDR1 reads GTSNPN; CDR2 reads SVGIG (reference sequence). The CDR3 runs 13 residues. V gave up 0 bases and J gave up 5 bases, with 10 bases separating them. In DNA form, the CDR3 reads TGTGCCTGGAGTGTCCAATTGTTGACTGAAGCTTTCTTT. Protein product: CAWSVQLLTEAFF. The whole variable domain, remainder taken from reference TRBV30 and TRBJ1-1, is SQTIHQWPATLVQPVGSPLSLECTVEGTSNPNLYWYRQAAGRGLQLLFYSVGIGQISSEVPQNLSASRPQDRQFILSSKKLLLSDSGFYLCAWSVQLLTEAFFGQGTRLTVV.

This clone has just a few counts. The chain uses TRBV7-3 and TRBJ1-1, with 9 bases lining up with TRBD1. CDR1 and CDR2 (germline): SGHTA, FQGTGA. This CDR3 contains 12 residues. V was clipped by 5 bases and J by 10 bases; unmatched bases: 5. CDR3 region: CASSETGGAAFF. The CDR3 DNA sequence: TGTGCCAGCAGCGAGACAGGGGGTGCAGCTTTCTTT.

This chain joins TRBV2 and TRBJ1-1; possibly TRBD1 for D (6 bases). Trimming removed 8 bases from V and 0 bases from J, with 10 bases in between. The CDR3 loop spans 13 amino acids. The germline V gene has CDR1 SNHLY and CDR2 FYNNEI. CDR3 residues: CASGRGVNTEAFF. CDR3 nucleotides: TGTGCCAGCGGGAGGGGGGTGAACACTGAAGCTTTCTTT.

The chain couples TRBV6-5 to TRBJ2-1; D may correspond to TRBD1 or TRBD2 (5 bases each). Trimming cost V 4 bases and J 5 bases, with 15 bases left between them. The CDR3 spans 15 residues. Germline V gene data show CDR1 as MNHEY and CDR2 as SVGAGI. The CDR3 nucleotides read TGTGCCAGCAGTTCCCCCGGGGCCAAAAACAATGAGCAGTTCTTC. Translating it yields CASSSPGAKNNEQFF.

The CDR3 here is CASSSPQGNYGYTF. Here the CDR3 DNA reads TGTGCCAGCAGCTCCCCACAGGGTAACTATGGCTACACCTTC. The chain carries TRBV7-3 and TRBJ1-2; the D gene is possibly TRBD1 (6 bases). Trimming shortened V by 4 bases and J by 1 base, and 10 bases separated the two germline ends. The germline V gene has CDR1 SGHTA and CDR2 FQGTGA. The CDR3 extends over 14 amino acids.

The V call is TRBV11-3, the J call TRBJ2-2; 10 bases align to TRBD1. Germline loops: CDR1 SGHNT, CDR2 YENEEA. The V segment lost 2 bases and the J segment 8 bases; nucleotides outside the gene matches: 8. This CDR3 has 16 residues. The CDR3 region has the DNA TGTGCCAGCAGCTTATTGGACAGGGGGATTAGTGGGGAGCTGTTTTTT. Protein sequence: CASSLLDRGISGELFF.

The chain recombines TRBV3-1 (or the pseudogene TRBV3-2) with TRBJ2-7; D remains ambiguous. Germline V gene sequence: CDR1 LGHDT, CDR2 YNNKEL (reference sequence). The V and J ends lost 2 bases and 2 bases respectively, with 7 bases between them. This CDR3 comprises 13 residues. In DNA form, the CDR3 reads TGTGCCAGCAGCCAAAGGGCAACCTACGAGCAGTACTTC. Encoded protein: CASSQRATYEQYF.

The chain links TRBV12-5 to TRBJ1-1, with TRBD1 matching over 8 bases. After removal of 5 bases from V and 5 bases from J, the junction contained 10 bases not matched to a gene. CDR1 is LGHNT, CDR2 FRNRAP, per germline. This CDR3 is 15 amino acids long. CDR3 sequence (DNA): TGTGCTAGTGGTCAAAGACAGGGGATGTGGACTGAAGCTTTCTTT. As protein: CASGQRQGMWTEAFF. The complete variable domain, with remaining parts taken from reference TRBV12-5 and TRBJ1-1, reads DARVTQTPRHKVTEMGQEVTMRCQPILGHNTVFWYRQTMMQGLELLAYFRNRAPLDDSGMPKDRFSAEMPDATLATLKIQPSEPRDSAVYFCASGQRQGMWTEAFFGQGTRLTVV.

Concerning this clone itself: Other DNA variants within this sample encode the same CDR3. The chain uses TRBV5-1 and TRBJ1-1; D gene uncertain. The CDR3 loop spans 14 amino acids. Germline V gene sequence: CDR1 SGHRS, CDR2 YFSETQ. With 0 bases removed from V and 5 bases from J, the gap between germline ends came to 11 bases. The chain's CDR3 is CASSLGGMGTEAFF. CDR3 coding DNA: TGCGCCAGCAGCTTGGGCGGTATGGGGACTGAAGCTTTCTTT. Full variable domain (outside the CDR3, taken from reference TRBV5-1 and TRBJ1-1): KAGVTQTPRYLIKTRGQQVTLSCSPISGHRSVSWYQQTPGQGLQFLFEYFSETQRNKGNFPGRFSGRQFSNSRSEMNVSTLELGDSALYLCASSLGGMGTEAFFGQGTRLTVV.